This section outlines one T cell receptor (beta chain) sequence together with its context. Its matching antigen is unknown. With V trimmed by 5 bases and J by 2 bases, 8 bases remained unmatched. The CDR3 is made up of 16 amino acids. Germline CDR1 is SGHTA and CDR2 is FQGNSA. This sample is drawn from a study of T cell responses to AZD1222 COVID-19 vaccine. Findings of the study overall: Rises in breadth and depth of Spike-specific TCRs came after two AZD1222 doses. Repertoire collection took place solely once the T cell response had peaked. Spike-wide vaccine-associated CD4 TCRs dominated at 160-218 and 743-854.

TCRdb's copy holds only in-frame clones and misses some; the assay was immunoSEQ multiplex PCR. Among 150,000 or so clones listed, 70% to 90% were seen once. The rearrangement links TRBV7-2 to TRBJ2-2; 7 bases fit TRBD1. The sequence was collected from an adult in good health. The specimen comprised peripheral blood, sampled on day 0 of AZD1222 vaccination. The CDR3 spells CASSATGRLNTGELFF. CDR3 in DNA: TGTGCCAGCAGCGCGACAGGGCGACTCAACACCGGGGAGCTGTTTTTT.